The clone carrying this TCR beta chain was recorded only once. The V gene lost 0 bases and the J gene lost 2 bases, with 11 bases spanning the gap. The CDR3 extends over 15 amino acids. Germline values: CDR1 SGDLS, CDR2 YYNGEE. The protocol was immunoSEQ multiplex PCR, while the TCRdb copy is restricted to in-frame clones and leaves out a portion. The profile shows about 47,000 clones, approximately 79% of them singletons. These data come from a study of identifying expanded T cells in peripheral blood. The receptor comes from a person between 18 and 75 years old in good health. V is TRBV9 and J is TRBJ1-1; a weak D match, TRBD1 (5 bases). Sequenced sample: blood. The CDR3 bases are TGTGCCAGCAGCGTAGAGCCCCAGGGCAACACTGAAGCTTTCTTT. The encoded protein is CASSVEPQGNTEAFF.